A selection of T cell receptor beta chains follows, all from one sample in a study of blood T cell repertoires in COVID-19. The method was immunoSEQ multiplex PCR; TCRdb's version includes in-frame clones alone and lacks a portion of them. The repertoire includes about 260,000 clones, over 70% of them detected once, and 10% to 13% sits in the top ten. Specimen: peripheral blood. These receptors all come from a woman in her 70s with COVID-19, enrolled during active disease. Each CDR3 is given without its conserved first and last residue. Each record gives: V gene, CDR3 protein.

>TRBV28
ASSSYYFGQENEKLF
>TRBV7-2
ASSFVGTDSNQPQH
>TRBV9
ASSGTGDYGYT
>TRBV28
ASGMTGGSYSNQPQH
>TRBV5-4
ASSGRPSGNQETQY
>TRBV29-1
SAFGGARYGYT
>TRBV10-3
ATNVESSYEQY
>TRBV5-5
ASSLGLREDYEQY
>TRBV11-2
ASSPLGNIQY
>TRBV28
ASSLSLGESNQPQH
>TRBV9
ASSVASGRPPNEQF
>TRBV10-3
AISWSGGTYEQY
>TRBV4-3
ASSQDPQGFDTQY
>TRBV28
ASSRASENQPQH
>TRBV7-9
ASSSPGQINTGELF
>TRBV27
ASRLAGVNNEQF
>TRBV28
ASSSWGQGNTDTQY